A single sample is the source of the 21 T cell receptor beta chains below, sequenced in a study of technical replicates of blood from a few donors (dated by TCRdb to the late 2010s). Libraries were built with the immunoSEQ multiplex PCR assay. TCRdb mirrors the immuneACCESS table, restricted to in-frame sequences. Some clones are absent from its copies; in checked studies, under half trace to an unresolved V gene, and the reason for the others is unknown. Across this sample there are tens of thousands of clones, with around nine tenths seen only once. Of the sample, 4% to 5% is held by the ten largest clones. The sample taken for sequencing was PBMCs. All receptors derive from a human donor in good health. Some clones in this sample may be carry-over from other donors' samples.

J is TRBJ2-7 and V is TRBV30; the match to TRBD2 covers 7 bases. The CDR3 spans 13 residues. The germline V gene has CDR1 GTSNPN and CDR2 SVGIG (reference sequence). Trimming at V came to 2 bases and at J to 1 base, leaving 2 bases not matched to a gene. DNA for the CDR3: TGTGCCTGGAGTATGGGGGGGTCCTACGAGCAGTACTTC. Protein: CAWSMGGSYEQYF.

This chain connects TRBV5-6 to TRBJ1-2; 9 bases are shared with TRBD1. The CDR3 is 16 amino acids. The germline V gene encodes CDR1 SGHDT and CDR2 YYEEEE. Germline trimming cut 4 bases from V and 6 bases from J; bases unmatched to any gene: 13. The CDR3 DNA sequence: TGTGCCAGCAGCAGACGATCGACAGGGGGGAGGGATGGCTACACCTTC. Residues: CASSRRSTGGRDGYTF.

The chain employs TRBV7-9 and TRBJ1-5; maybe TRBD1 (6 bases). Germline V lookup: CDR1 SEHNR, CDR2 FQNEAQ (reference sequence). Trimming shortened V by 4 bases and J by 3 bases, and 10 bases separated the two germline ends. This CDR3 has 14 residues. CDR3 in amino acids: CASSSGGANQPQHF. CDR3 nucleotides: TGTGCCAGCAGCTCCGGGGGGGCCAATCAGCCCCAGCATTTT.

The chain combines TRBV7-6 with TRBJ1-2; TRBD1 might be the D (5 bases). The CDR3 is 13 amino acids. Germline lookup yields CDR1 SGHVS and CDR2 FNYEAQ. V lost 3 bases to trimming and J lost 1 base, with 6 bases between them. Written as DNA, the CDR3 is TGTGCCAGCAGCTTCCAGGGTAACTATGGCTACACCTTC. Residues: CASSFQGNYGYTF. Full variable domain (rest looked up from reference TRBV7-6 and TRBJ1-2): GAGVSQSPRYKVTKRGQDVALRCDPISGHVSLYWYRQALGQGPEFLTYFNYEAQQDKSGLPNDRFSAERPEGSISTLTIQRTEQRDSAMYRCASSFQGNYGYTFGSGTRLTVV.

The chain is built from TRBV6-5 and TRBJ2-7, with D perhaps TRBD1 (5 bases). V lost 2 bases to trimming and J lost 3 bases, with 14 bases between them. The length of the CDR3 is 15 residues. CDR1 is MNHEY, CDR2 SVGAGI, per germline. Written as DNA, the CDR3 is TGTGCCAGCAGTTACAGGGGCGTCAGAAGCTACGAGCAGTACTTC. Translated: CASSYRGVRSYEQYF.

The chain joins TRBV9 to TRBJ2-1; D remains unclear. Trimming shortened V by 0 bases and J by 6 bases, and 7 bases separated the two germline ends. The V gene's germline CDR1 is SGDLS and CDR2 YYNGEE. The CDR3 runs 13 residues. Here the CDR3 DNA reads TGTGCCAGCAGCGTAGATAAATCCAATGAGCAGTTCTTC. This codes for CASSVDKSNEQFF.

The chain joins TRBV7-8 to TRBJ1-5, with 7 bases that match TRBD1. CDR1 and CDR2 from the germline V gene are SGHVS and FQNEAQ. J gave up 4 bases and V 1 base, and 16 bases lay outside the gene matches. This CDR3 is 19 amino acids long. The CDR3 region is CASSLDGGRGRLPNQPQHF. The CDR3 nucleotides are TGTGCCAGCAGCTTAGATGGGGGCAGGGGGAGGTTGCCAAATCAGCCCCAGCATTTT.

This clone has a single count. The chain combines TRBV4-2 with TRBJ1-6; D is possibly TRBD1 (6 bases). Germline V gene data show CDR1 as LGHNA and CDR2 as YNFKEQ. V dropped 4 bases and J dropped 6 bases, with 19 bases sitting between them. The CDR3 contains 17 residues. CDR3 DNA sequence: TGTGCCAGCAGCCCCGAGGCAGGGGCGCCCGGTAATTCACCCCTCCACTTT. The encoded protein is CASSPEAGAPGNSPLHF.

J is TRBJ2-7 and V is TRBV9; tentatively, D is TRBD2 (6 bases). V dropped 0 bases and J dropped 6 bases, with 10 bases sitting between them. This CDR3 contains 13 residues. Looked up from germline, CDR1 is SGDLS and CDR2 is YYNGEE. In DNA, the CDR3 is TGTGCCAGCAGCGTAGATCGGGACTCCGAGCAGTACTTC. Its translation: CASSVDRDSEQYF. Supplemented by reference TRBV9 and TRBJ2-7, the full variable domain reads DSGVTQTPKHLITATGQRVTLRCSPRSGDLSVYWYQQSLDQGLQFLIQYYNGEERAKGNILERFSAQQFPDLHSELNLSSLELGDSALYFCASSVDRDSEQYFGPGTRLTVT.

Here the CDR3 reads CASSQYTAGGVEAFF. In nucleotides, the CDR3 is TGCGCCAGCAGTCAATACACGGCGGGTGGAGTTGAAGCTTTCTTT. This chain connects TRBV4-3 to TRBJ1-1; D unclear. Germline V CDR1 and CDR2: LGHNA, YSLEER. V was trimmed by 6 bases and J by 7 bases, leaving 21 bases between them. There are 15 residues in the CDR3.

Notes on this clone: A single base separates this from a much larger clone, so it may be a read error. The same CDR3 also results from other DNA sequences found in this sample. This sequence joins TRBV5-1 and TRBJ1-1; D remains ambiguous. V lost 0 bases, J lost 3 bases, and 9 bases lay in between. The CDR3 has 14 amino acids. Germline assignment: CDR1 SGHRS and CDR2 YFSETQ. The CDR3 sequence: CASSLAGGYTEAFF. The CDR3 region has the DNA TGCGCCAGCAGCTTGGCCGGAGGGTACACTGAAGCTTTCTTT.

The V gene is TRBV7-2, the J gene TRBJ1-3, with 9 bases identical to TRBD1. J gave up 2 bases and V 5 bases, and 1 base lay outside the gene matches. The CDR3 is 14 amino acids. CDR1 is SGHTA, CDR2 FQGNSA, per germline. CDR3 protein: CASSGTGPGNTIYF. The CDR3 DNA is TGTGCCAGCAGCGGGACAGGGCCTGGAAACACCATATATTTT. Full variable domain (rest looked up from reference TRBV7-2 and TRBJ1-3): GAGVSQSPSNKVTEKGKDVELRCDPISGHTALYWYRQSLGQGLEFLIYFQGNSAPDKSGLPSDRFSAERTGGSVSTLTIQRTQQEDSAVYLCASSGTGPGNTIYFGEGSWLTVV.

The chain is built from TRBV18 and TRBJ1-5, with D possibly matching TRBD1 (5 bases). V was trimmed by 4 bases and J by 0 bases, leaving 10 bases between them. CDR1 is KGHSH and CDR2 is LQKENI in the germline V gene. This CDR3 contains 15 residues. In nucleotides, the CDR3 is TGTGCCAGCTCACAGACAGCTTATAGCAATCAGCCCCAGCATTTT. It encodes CASSQTAYSNQPQHF.

V usage is TRBV7-3 and J usage is TRBJ2-1; 12 positions match TRBD2. The CDR3 spans 16 residues. The germline gives CDR1 SGHTA, CDR2 FQGTGA. Losses at the gene ends were 0 bases for V and 10 bases for J; bases not matched to a gene: 7. CDR3 in DNA: TGTGCCAGCAGCTTAACCCCTAGCGGGAGGGCCGGGGAGCAGTTCTTC. This encodes CASSLTPSGRAGEQFF.

This rearrangement joins TRBV27 to TRBJ2-3; 8 nucleotides align to TRBD2. The germline gives CDR1 MNHEY, CDR2 SMNVEV (reference sequence). The CDR3 contains 16 residues. J was trimmed by 2 bases and V by 5 bases; bases with no gene match: 9. CDR3 loop: CASSPVAGRITDTQYF. The CDR3, as DNA: TGTGCCAGCAGTCCTGTAGCGGGGCGGATCACAGATACGCAGTATTTT.

The CDR3 DNA reads as TGTGCCAGCAGTGATGACGCGGGGAGCTCCTACGAGCAGTACTTC. Its protein is CASSDDAGSSYEQYF. V usage is TRBV6-1 and J usage is TRBJ2-7; a weak D match, TRBD2 (6 bases). This CDR3 is built from 15 residues. V lost 3 bases, J lost 0 bases, and 12 bases lay in between. From germline, CDR1 is MNHNS and CDR2 SASEGT.

This clone occurred once. The rearrangement uses TRBV23-1 and TRBJ1-5; D remains unclear. TRBV23-1 is known as an ORF, though its function is uncertain. Trimming took off 1 base at V and 7 bases at J, with 17 bases between the two ends. The length of the CDR3 is 16 residues. CDR3 protein: CASSQLGGPAGQPQHF. CDR3 sequence (DNA): TGCGCCAGCAGTCAATTGGGAGGGCCCGCGGGGCAGCCCCAGCATTTT.

CDR3 DNA: TGTGCCAGCAGCTTAGGAGGGCTAGCTTTTCGCTCCTACAATGAGCAGTTCTTC. Translation: CASSLGGLAFRSYNEQFF. V usage is TRBV7-6 and J usage is TRBJ2-1, with D possibly matching TRBD2 (5 bases). V was cut by 1 base and J by 0 bases, with 16 bases left in between. Germline V lookup: CDR1 SGHVS, CDR2 FNYEAQ. The CDR3 is 18 residues long.

This clone was detected only a few times. The chain employs TRBV5-4 and TRBJ1-2; 7 bases are a match to TRBD1. The CDR3 consists of 13 residues. With 2 bases clipped from V and 8 bases from J, the junction kept 6 bases outside the gene matches. Germline loops: CDR1 SGHNT, CDR2 YYREEE (reference sequence). The CDR3 bases are TGTGCCAGCAGCTTAACAGGGGCCGGCGGCTACACCTTC. Translation gives CASSLTGAGGYTF. The full variable domain, rest sourced from reference TRBV5-4 and TRBJ1-2, is ETGVTQSPTHLIKTRGQQVTLRCSSQSGHNTVSWYQQALGQGPQFIFQYYREEENGRGNFPPRFSGLQFPNYSSELNVNALELDDSALYLCASSLTGAGGYTFGSGTRLTVV.

This clone showed up just once. This rearrangement joins TRBV5-1 to TRBJ2-6, with 10 bases fitting TRBD1. This CDR3 has 19 amino acids. The germline CDR1 and CDR2 sequences are SGHRS and YFSETQ. V trimming: 5 bases; J trimming: 4 bases; junction bases outside the gene matches: 15. The CDR3 nucleotides read TGCGCCAGCAGGGGGGACAGGGGAAAATACGTGGCCGGGGCCAACGTCCTGACTTTC. Translated, it gives CASRGDRGKYVAGANVLTF.

This rearrangement joins TRBV5-1 to TRBJ2-6; D gene uncertain. Germline V lookup: CDR1 SGHRS, CDR2 YFSETQ. V was pared by 0 bases and J by 2 bases, with 3 bases between. The CDR3 spans 14 residues. In nucleotides, the CDR3 is TGCGCCAGCAGCTTGGGAGCTGGGGCCAACGTCCTGACTTTC. Amino acids: CASSLGAGANVLTF.